The 2 T cell receptor beta chains given below trace back to one sample, sequenced in a study of shared clonotypes between healthy human individuals. The data were produced by immunoSEQ multiplex PCR, yet TCRdb's version contains in-frame clones alone and is incomplete. The sample contains hundreds of thousands of clones, 90% to 97% of which appear only once. Naive CD8 cells comprised CD45RO-negative, CCR7-positively selected cells, excluding terminally differentiated effector memory CD45RA+ cells. Sequencing was carried out using naive CD8+ T cells sorted from blood. The receptors were gathered from a woman under 40 in good health.

This clone was picked up one time. This chain joins TRBV29-1 and TRBJ1-2; 7 nucleotides agree with TRBD1. This CDR3 has 17 residues. The J segment lost 4 bases and the V segment lost 0 bases, leaving 14 bases of the junction unmatched. Germline V lookup: CDR1 SQVTM, CDR2 ANQGSEA. The CDR3 nucleotides read TGCAGCGTTGAAGATGGGCCAGGGGGTCGGGGTCTCTATGGCTACACCTTC. This sequence encodes CSVEDGPGGRGLYGYTF.

The chain couples TRBV7-2 to TRBJ2-7, with 7 bases matching TRBD1. The junction had 11 bases not matched to a gene; V was cut back by 6 bases and J by 3 bases. The CDR3 loop spans 15 amino acids. Germline V lookup: CDR1 SGHTA, CDR2 FQGNSA. The CDR3 nucleotides read TGTGCCAGCAGTTTCCGGGACAGATTAAACTACGAGCAGTACTTC. This codes for CASSFRDRLNYEQYF.